The 25 T cell receptor beta chains below all came from one sample that was sequenced in a study of early T cells in non-severe SARS-CoV-2 infection. Via MiXCR, TCRdb re-called the 5' RACE reads, giving one row per CDR3 protein. The sample consists of around 70,000 distinct CDR3 sequences, over 8% of them appearing once. Sequencing was performed on whole blood. These receptors came from an adult who was a healthcare worker with PCR-confirmed SARS-CoV-2 infection or an uninfected control (not recorded which).

There are a few counts of this clonotype. The chain recombines TRBV29-1 with TRBJ2-1; 12 bases are a match to TRBD1. With 4 bases clipped from V and 8 bases from J, the junction kept 6 bases outside the gene matches. The CDR3 consists of 14 residues. CDR1 and CDR2 (germline): SQVTM, ANQGSEA. CDR3 protein: CSVVGDRGLDEQFF. CDR3 coding DNA: TGCAGCGTTGTCGGGGACAGGGGGCTGGATGAGCAGTTCTTC.

The table lists this clonotype with many counts. J is TRBJ2-1 and V is TRBV6-1, with no clear D. The CDR3 totals 15 residues. Trimming left V 2 bases short and J 0 bases short, with 8 bases between. The V gene's germline CDR1 is MNHNS and CDR2 SASEGT. CDR3 protein: CASSELRSSYNEQFF. In nucleotides, the CDR3 is TGTGCCAGCAGTGAACTCAGGAGCTCCTACAATGAGCAGTTCTTC.

This clonotype counts as medium-sized. This rearrangement joins TRBV5-1 to TRBJ2-7; D may be TRBD1 (6 bases). Germline CDR1 reads SGHRS; CDR2 reads YFSETQ. Trimming shortened V by 4 bases and J by 2 bases, and 16 bases separated the two germline ends. This CDR3 is 15 amino acids long. The CDR3 sequence: CASSPATGTAYEQYF. CDR3 nucleotides: TGCGCCAGCAGCCCGGCGACAGGAACCGCCTACGAGCAGTACTTC.

V and J are TRBV6-2 or TRBV6-3 and TRBJ1-5, with unresolved D. The CDR3 totals 13 residues. Germline-derived CDR1 and CDR2 are MNHEY and SVGEGT. The ends were cut back, 2 bases at V and 2 bases at J, with 4 bases in the middle. The CDR3: CASSYGGNQPQHF. Here the CDR3 DNA reads TGTGCCAGCAGTTACGGCGGCAATCAGCCCCAGCATTTT.

This clonotype was observed a few times. The chain is built from TRBV29-1 and TRBJ2-7, with TRBD1 matching 11 bases. CDR1 and CDR2 from the germline V gene are SQVTM and ANQGSEA. The V segment lost 7 bases and the J segment 0 bases; nucleotides outside the gene matches: 20. This CDR3 contains 19 residues. The CDR3 nucleotides read TGCAGCGCCGAGCTCGAGCGGGACAGGGGGATTGGGAGCTCCTACGAGCAGTACTTC. This translates into CSAELERDRGIGSSYEQYF.

As DNA, the CDR3 is TGTGCCAGCAGCTTAGACGGCTATAACTATGGCTACACCTTC. Protein: CASSLDGYNYGYTF. The chain has TRBV7-3 and TRBJ1-2; D unclear. CDR1 is SGHTA and CDR2 is FQGTGA in the germline V gene. The CDR3 covers 14 residues. V lost 2 bases and J 1 base, leaving 8 bases between the germline ends.

This clonotype was counted a few times. The chain uses TRBV7-9 and TRBJ2-3, with 11 bases aligning to TRBD2. V shed 5 bases, J shed 4 bases, and the junction held 11 bases outside the gene matches. Germline-derived CDR1 and CDR2 are SEHNR and FQNEAQ (reference sequence). CDR3 length: 17 amino acids. CDR3 in DNA: TGTGCCAGCAGCCCCAGGGGGCTAGCGGGAGGTGCAGATACGCAGTATTTT. This codes for CASSPRGLAGGADTQYF.

This clonotype was counted between two and nine times. The rearrangement links TRBV28 to TRBJ1-4, with D possibly TRBD1 on 6 matching bases. Trimming removed 3 bases at V and 8 bases at J, with 19 bases between. The CDR3 runs to 16 residues. Germline loops: CDR1 MDHEN, CDR2 SYDVKM. The CDR3 DNA is TGTGCCAGCAGTTTGCCCGGGGGCACCGGCGGGGAAAAACTGTTTTTT. Translated, it gives CASSLPGGTGGEKLFF.

This clonotype was observed at least ten times. V usage is TRBV7-9 and J usage is TRBJ1-1; D is ambiguous. Germline CDR1 is SEHNR and CDR2 is FQNEAQ (reference sequence). V shed 5 bases and J shed 2 bases, with 9 bases lying between them. This CDR3 is 13 amino acids long. The CDR3: CASSRTQNTEAFF. CDR3 bases: TGTGCCAGCAGCAGGACCCAAAACACTGAAGCTTTCTTT.

This clonotype was detected many times. The V call is TRBV18, the J call TRBJ2-7, with 9 bases identical to TRBD1. The CDR3 loop spans 14 amino acids. Germline V gene sequence: CDR1 KGHSH, CDR2 LQKENI. The ends lost 6 bases at V and 3 bases at J; junction bases unmatched: 6. The CDR3 region has the DNA TGTGCCAGCTCGGAGGGACAGGGCGTCTACGAGCAGTACTTC. This encodes CASSEGQGVYEQYF.

This clonotype was seen more than once but under ten times. The chain links TRBV5-1 to TRBJ1-4; tentatively, D is TRBD1 (5 bases). CDR1 and CDR2 from the germline V gene are SGHRS and YFSETQ. The CDR3 runs to 15 residues. The V and J ends lost 3 bases and 5 bases respectively, with 14 bases between them. The CDR3 spells CASSYSGTANEKLFF. DNA of the CDR3: TGCGCCAGCAGCTATTCTGGGACGGCCAATGAAAAACTGTTTTTT.

The chain employs TRBV19 and TRBJ2-1, with 13 positions matching TRBD2. The germline CDR1 and CDR2 sequences are LNHDA and SQIVND (reference sequence). This CDR3 is 17 amino acids long. The J segment lost 9 bases and the V segment lost 6 bases, leaving 14 bases of the junction unmatched. The CDR3 region has the DNA TGTGCCAGTAGCCTTCTCGGGACTAGCGGGAATACTGGTGAGCAGTTCTTC. Translation: CASSLLGTSGNTGEQFF.

This clonotype was recorded many times. The chain joins TRBV6-2 or TRBV6-3 to TRBJ2-2; 9 positions match TRBD2. Germline trimming cut 2 bases from V and 3 bases from J; bases unmatched to any gene: 10. CDR3 length: 18 residues. Germline loops: CDR1 MNHEY, CDR2 SVGEGT. The CDR3 reads CASSYRVSGSRDTGELFF. CDR3 in DNA: TGTGCCAGCAGTTACCGGGTTAGCGGGAGTCGTGACACCGGGGAGCTGTTTTTT.

This rearrangement joins TRBV5-1 to TRBJ2-3; TRBD1 matches 11 bases. Unmatched junction bases numbered 2, after V lost 0 bases and J lost 2 bases. CDR1 SGHRS and CDR2 YFSETQ come from the germline V gene. This CDR3 is built from 16 residues. The CDR3 reads CASSLEGQGATDTQYF. CDR3 coding DNA: TGCGCCAGCAGCTTGGAAGGACAGGGGGCCACAGATACGCAGTATTTT.

The V and J genes are TRBV29-1 and TRBJ2-7; 7 bases are shared with TRBD2. Germline values: CDR1 SQVTM, CDR2 ANQGSEA. V lost 5 bases to trimming and J lost 4 bases; unmatched junction nucleotides: 8. CDR3 size: 13 residues. The CDR3 coding sequence is TGCAGCGTTTCCCAAGTGGGGGGGTACGAGCAGTACTTC. It specifies CSVSQVGGYEQYF.

J is TRBJ1-4 and V is TRBV12-3 or TRBV12-4; 10 bases map to TRBD1. The CDR3 runs to 13 residues. Trimming removed 5 bases from V and 11 bases from J; junction bases left unmatched: 5. Written as DNA, the CDR3 is TGTGCCAGCAGTCCGACAGGGGGCCATAAACTGTTTTTT. Translating gives CASSPTGGHKLFF.

This clonotype was counted between two and nine times. The V gene is TRBV7-3, the J gene TRBJ2-5, with a tentative D call TRBD2 (7 bases). This CDR3 is built from 14 residues. The V end was cut by 5 bases, the J end by 2 bases, with 12 bases between. Germline V CDR1 and CDR2: SGHTA, FQGTGA. CDR3 nucleotides: TGTGCCAGCAGCGGGGGGGCTACGCAAGAGACCCAGTACTTC. This gives the protein CASSGGATQETQYF.

The rearrangement joins TRBV3-1 to TRBJ2-1, with TRBD2 identical over 9 bases. The length of the CDR3 is 15 residues. Trimming took 4 bases from V and 7 from J; bases not matched to a gene: 8. CDR1 is LGHDT and CDR2 is YNNKEL in the germline V gene (reference sequence). CDR3 loop: CASSPQRGVLNEQFF. CDR3 nucleotide sequence: TGTGCCAGCAGCCCCCAGCGGGGGGTTCTGAATGAGCAGTTCTTC.

The gene calls are TRBV3-1 and TRBJ1-6; D is unresolved. The germline V and J ends were trimmed by 3 bases and 10 bases, with 7 bases remaining between them. Germline values: CDR1 LGHDT, CDR2 YNNKEL (reference sequence). This CDR3 has 12 amino acids. The CDR3 loop reads CASSHSDSPLHF. DNA for the CDR3: TGTGCCAGCAGCCACAGTGACTCACCCCTCCACTTT.

V usage is TRBV20-1 and J usage is TRBJ1-1, with D tentatively TRBD1 (6 bases). The CDR3 totals 14 residues. V was clipped by 6 bases and J by 4 bases, with 18 bases between them. CDR1 is DFQATT and CDR2 is SNEGSKA in the germline V gene (reference sequence). CDR3: CSALNREGVTEAFF. DNA for the CDR3: TGCAGTGCCTTAAACAGGGAAGGCGTCACTGAAGCTTTCTTT.

Ten or more counts support this clonotype. The chain joins TRBV7-2 to TRBJ2-1; 9 nucleotides align to TRBD2. The V and J ends lost 5 bases and 8 bases, in that order; junction bases with no gene match: 16. Germline-derived CDR1 and CDR2 are SGHTA and FQGNSA. CDR3 length equals 17 residues. The CDR3 bases are TGTGCCAGCAGCCCGCGGACTAGCGATCACCTAAACCATGAGCAGTTCTTC. This gives the protein CASSPRTSDHLNHEQFF.

This clonotype was picked up many times. V and J are TRBV15 and TRBJ2-3; D gene uncertain. Trimming stripped 1 base from V and 2 bases from J, with 4 bases between. Germline V CDR1 and CDR2: LNHNV, YYDKDF (reference sequence). This CDR3 is 13 amino acids long. The chain's CDR3 is CATSRGSTDTQYF. The CDR3 region has the DNA TGTGCCACCAGCAGAGGATCCACAGATACGCAGTATTTT.

The chain is built from TRBV15 and TRBJ1-1; D is unresolved. Germline V gives CDR1 LNHNV, CDR2 YYDKDF (reference sequence). Trimming shortened V by 0 bases and J by 9 bases, and 11 bases separated the two germline ends. The CDR3 contains 13 residues. DNA of the CDR3: TGTGCCACCAGCAGAGATTCGGCCCAGAAAGCTTTCTTT. Translating gives CATSRDSAQKAFF.

This clonotype has more than one count but fewer than ten. The chain couples TRBV7-9 to TRBJ1-1; unclear D gene. Per germline, CDR1 SEHNR and CDR2 FQNEAQ (reference sequence). The V end was cut by 2 bases, the J end by 1 base, with 5 bases between. This CDR3 is 13 amino acids long. CDR3 sequence (DNA): TGTGCCAGCAGCTTAACCGCGAACACTGAAGCTTTCTTT. It specifies CASSLTANTEAFF.

This clonotype is judged medium-sized (0.01 to 0.1%). The J gene is TRBJ2-1, the V gene TRBV12-3 or TRBV12-4, with 7 positions matching TRBD2. The CDR3 covers 13 residues. The junction had 4 bases not matched to a gene; V was cut back by 11 bases and J by 0 bases. The CDR3 sequence: CAVQRGSYNEQFF. The CDR3 nucleotides are TGTGCCGTACAGCGGGGCTCCTACAATGAGCAGTTCTTC.